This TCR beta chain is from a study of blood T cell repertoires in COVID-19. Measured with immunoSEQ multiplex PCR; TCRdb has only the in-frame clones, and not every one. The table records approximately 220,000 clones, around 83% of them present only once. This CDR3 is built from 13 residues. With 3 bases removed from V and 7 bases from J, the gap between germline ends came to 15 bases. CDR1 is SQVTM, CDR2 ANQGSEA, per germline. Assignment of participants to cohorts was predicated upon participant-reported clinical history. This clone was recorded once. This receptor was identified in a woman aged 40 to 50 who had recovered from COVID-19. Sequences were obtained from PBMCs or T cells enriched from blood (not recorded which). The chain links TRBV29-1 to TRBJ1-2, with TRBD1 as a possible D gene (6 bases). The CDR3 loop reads CSVDGDTPAGYTF. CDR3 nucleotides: TGCAGCGTTGATGGGGACACTCCCGCTGGCTACACCTTC. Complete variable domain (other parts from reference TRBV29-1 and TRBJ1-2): SAVISQKPSRDICQRGTSLTIQCQVDSQVTMMFWYRQQPGQSLTLIATANQGSEATYESGFVIDKFPISRPNLTFSTLTVSNMSPEDSSIYLCSVDGDTPAGYTFGSGTRLTVV.